This T cell receptor (beta chain) was observed in a study of T cell repertoires in ileal Crohn's disease (dated by TCRdb to between 2018 and 2021). For the wider study: The median duration of disease was around 8 years, and at the time of surgery roughly a third of patients were active smokers. Every patient underwent surgery because of a complication, which was stricturing disease in approximately 61% of cases and penetrating disease in roughly 39%. Roughly half of the patients were given postoperative therapy, with around eleven receiving thiopurines and some 19 receiving anti-TNF agents. Biopsies taken from the proximal margin of the surgical specimen were designated as MI samples. For commercial TCRB immunosequencing, approximately 460 nanograms of biopsy DNA were submitted for each sample. TCR repertoire analysis was done in 57 Crohn's disease patients from a prospective multicentre cohort. Running in parallel with the study was a multicentre cohort set up to find predictors of early endoscopic recurrence following ileocolonic resection. Endoscopic postoperative recurrence was defined as a Rutgeerts score above i0. The study sequenced approximately 170 mucosal samples from 57 patients, taken at several locations on the surgical specimen and at postoperative endoscopy. Findings and caveats that apply to the study as a whole: Only a subgroup of patients, of unstated size, had their mucosal CD4 and CD8 T cells sorted and sequenced. More high-frequency clones were carried by sorted CD8 T cells than by CD4 T cells, suggesting that mucosal expansions were mainly CD8. A significantly higher proportion of clonal expansions was observed in active smokers at surgery than in non-smokers (25.9% vs 17.9%, p=0.02). Higher high-frequency clone percentages at surgery were associated with endoscopic recurrence; all patients with clonality above 26.8% (18/57) had recurrence.

This specimen's time point label, interpreted: proximal margin of the surgical specimen (macroscopically non-inflamed). To be eligible, patients had to be adults with ileal or ileocolonic Crohn's disease and an indication for ileocolonic resection. Whole ileal mucosal biopsies were kept frozen at -80 degrees C prior to DNA extraction. Genomic DNA was extracted from frozen whole biopsies with a TRizol-based method and quantified on a NanoDrop 2000 spectrophotometer. V is pruned by 0 bases and J by 7 bases, leaving 9 bases of the junction without a gene match. CDR1 is given as SGHRS and CDR2 as YFSETQ, both from the germline V gene. Counted from cysteine to phenylalanine, this CDR3 has 16 amino acids. Left in the record is the CDR3 DNA by itself, 48 bases read in frame from the first base. Of note for this clone: What this receptor recognizes is not known. No per-base quality is available; no much larger clone lies one base away.

Libraries were prepared through the immunoSEQ multiplex PCR assay. A two-step, amplification bias-controlled multiplex PCR was used by Adaptive Biotechnology to amplify CDR3 regions from genomic DNA. Primers covering every V and J gene segment were used in the first PCR, while barcodes and Illumina adapters were added in the second PCR. CDR3 libraries were sequenced using an Illumina instrument. The authors' pipeline ran thus. The analysis used both the pipelines supplied by the vendor and custom analysis of the raw data in R/Bioconductor with R version 3.3.0. Clonality, ranging from 0 to 1, was calculated as the inverse of the normalised Shannon entropy of all productive clones. The repertoire share taken up by the top 100 clones defined high-frequency clones, and only clones that passed a 95% confidence test were kept. The Simpson index measured repertoire diversity, and the Morisita-Horn index measured overlap between samples. As stored in TCRdb, this immuneACCESS dataset retains in-frame rearrangements with V and J assigned. A fraction of the clones does not appear; measured against another copy, unresolved V genes explain less than half of the discrepancy, and the remainder lacks a known reason. V and J calls and clone size are as listed in that table; D and trimming were resolved from the DNA. The table for this sample lists 6,500 or so clones; 70% to 75% of them were counted only once. Of the sample, approximately 8.9% is held by the ten largest clones.

Material: ileal tissue. This sequence originates from an adult with Crohn's disease. The rearranged segments are TRBV5-1 and TRBJ2-3; 9 bases in the junction line up with TRBD1. Here is the DNA: TGCGCCAGCAGCTTGGCACAGGGGGCGATTAGGCATACGCAGTATTTT. Translated, this gives CASSLAQGAIRHTQYF.